The entry that follows covers one TCR beta chain sequence. The antigen remains unidentified. The data were obtained in a study of T cells in Graves' hyperthyroidism and ophthalmopathy. Study outcomes and limitations: Most thyroid clonotypes expanded above 0.001 appeared in blood too. Stable hyperthyroidism and ophthalmopathy were separated using 13 V-J signatures.

Amplification targeted TCR beta CDR3 regions from RNA transcripts. The HTBI primer set served for first-round RT-PCR of the TCR CDR3. TCRdb reanalysed the multiplex PCR reads using MiXCR and keeps one entry per CDR3 protein. The table records roughly 280,000 distinct CDR3 sequences, 22% of them present only once. This CDR3 region has 17 residues. The V gene's germline CDR1 is MNHEY and CDR2 SVGEGT. Germline trimming cut 0 bases from V and 6 bases from J; bases unmatched to any gene: 7. A NOSPECS grade of at least 4, a Clinical Activity Score of at least 3 and duration under 3 months were recorded in ophthalmopathy patients. Each diagnosis drew on symptoms, thyroxine, TRAb, thyroid ultrasound and orbital computed tomography findings.

The V call is TRBV6-2 or TRBV6-3, the J call TRBJ2-2; 10 bases agree with TRBD2. This clonotype originated in a man under 40 with Graves' ophthalmopathy. The sequenced sample consisted of blood. DNA for the CDR3: TGTGCCAGCAGTTACTCGAGCGGGAGGGCCGGCGCCGGGGAGCTGTTTTTT. Translating it yields CASSYSSGRAGAGELFF.